The sequence of this TCR beta chain was determined in a study of patients and donors after allogeneic stem cell transplantation. MiXCR, run by TCRdb on the RT-PCR reads, gives a single entry per CDR3 protein. The top ten hold less than 3.5% of the sample, which has over 150,000 distinct CDR3 sequences, approximately 30% seen once. Trimming took 7 bases from V and 4 from J; bases not matched to a gene: 9. Germline CDR1 and CDR2: MDHEN and SYDVKM. CDR3 size: 15 residues. This clonotype was seen a few times. Sequencing input: blood, either unsorted or a sorted T cell fraction (not recorded which). This sequence joins TRBV28 and TRBJ2-1; 8 bases are a match to TRBD2. This sequence originates from a human donor who was either an allogeneic HSCT recipient or a stem cell or donor lymphocyte infusion donor (not recorded which). It is not recorded whose cells these are; they may come from a transplant donor. Here the CDR3 DNA reads TGTGCCAGCACCTCGCCTAGCGGGTGGTACAATGAGCAGTTCTTC. Protein product: CASTSPSGWYNEQFF.